The rows below give T cell receptor beta chains drawn from one sample of a study of monozygotic twins with inflammatory bowel disease. TCRdb reprocessed the 5' RACE reads and stores each CDR3 protein as one record, lacking DNA. The table lists over 200,000 distinct CDR3 sequences. Sequenced: blood. These receptors came from a human donor with ulcerative colitis or Crohn's disease, or a healthy co-twin of an affected twin (not recorded which). Both conserved end residues are part of each CDR3. Each record gives: V gene, CDR3 length, J gene, CDR3 protein.

TRBV11-2	16	TRBJ2-7	CASSPFRVGRPYEQYF
TRBV20-1	12	TRBJ1-1	CSASSGVSEAFF
TRBV7-6	12	TRBJ1-4	CASSSHTGQLFF
TRBV5-5	13	TRBJ2-1	CASSWGGAGEQFF
TRBV6-5	15	TRBJ1-4	CASRYSGLGLEKLFF
TRBV6-1	16	TRBJ1-5	CASTDRVVGVGQPQHF
TRBV20-1	15	TRBJ1-6	CSARSLDRGGSPLHF
TRBV23-1	17	TRBJ2-4	CASSQSMGTGAKNIQYF
TRBV5-1	16	TRBJ2-1	CASSLGAVLPYNEQFF
TRBV28	13	TRBJ2-1	CASSAPARSEQFF
TRBV20-1	13	TRBJ2-7	CSVQPLQEYEQYF
TRBV2	15	TRBJ2-3	CASSEWASEADTQYF
TRBV18	15	TRBJ2-7	CASSPPTFGSYEQYF
TRBV25-1	12	TRBJ2-5	CASSSTAETQYF
TRBV4-1	12	TRBJ2-5	CASSQIAGGRYF
TRBV6-6	12	TRBJ2-2	CASHHPTGELFF
TRBV20-1	18	TRBJ2-2	CSAFPLPGQGPYTGELFF
TRBV12-3/TRBV12-4	12	TRBJ1-2	CASSLGSTGYTF
TRBV5-1	16	TRBJ1-3	CASSFSAGSTGNTIYF
TRBV7-9	12	TRBJ1-2	CASSFSPGGYTF
TRBV20-1	14	TRBJ2-7	CSAPRGGVGYEQYF
TRBV5-1	17	TRBJ2-2	CASSLEFELGASGELFF
TRBV12-3/TRBV12-4	13	TRBJ1-5	CASSFGHRGPQHF
TRBV12-5	14	TRBJ2-4	CASGLGLGKNIQYF
TRBV5-1	18	TRBJ2-2	CASSLNGLAGGHIGELFF
TRBV12-3/TRBV12-4	14	TRBJ1-1	CASRRPGQSLEAFF
TRBV12-3/TRBV12-4	13	TRBJ1-2	CASSFQGDYGYTF
TRBV5-1	15	TRBJ2-1	CASSLGLAGGIEQFF
TRBV5-5	15	TRBJ1-5	CASSLRGNSNQPQHF
TRBV11-2	17	TRBJ2-1	CASSLVNRKTLGNEQFF
TRBV4-1	15	TRBJ2-5	CASSGEAGGSGTQYF